Listed here are 29 T cell receptor beta chains from one sample, sequenced in a study of shared clonotypes between healthy human individuals. Profiling relied on immunoSEQ multiplex PCR, and the TCRdb table lists in-frame clones only, not all of them. The sample shows around 2,000,000 clones, 95% of them seen only once. Specimen: naive CD4+ T cells sorted from blood. Sample subset: CD45RA+ positively selected. The receptors shown here come from a man aged 18 to 29 in good health.

This chain links TRBV7-9 with TRBJ2-5; the match to TRBD2 covers 11 bases. The ends lost 7 bases at V and 5 bases at J; junction bases unmatched: 12. Germline V lookup: CDR1 SEHNR, CDR2 FQNEAQ (reference sequence). CDR3 length equals 16 residues. CDR3 in DNA: TGTGCCAGCACCTTGTGGACTAGCGGGCCTCGGGAGACCCAGTACTTC. Amino acid sequence: CASTLWTSGPRETQYF.

The V and J genes are TRBV5-1 and TRBJ2-7; D is ambiguous. CDR1 is SGHRS, CDR2 YFSETQ, per germline. V shed 7 bases and J shed 4 bases, with 15 bases lying between them. The CDR3 loop spans 13 amino acids. The CDR3 DNA follows: TGCGCCAGCGGTTTAGGAGAGGCGTACGAGCAGTACTTC. Its protein is CASGLGEAYEQYF.

V is TRBV10-3 and J is TRBJ2-7; TRBD2 aligns across 12 bases. The CDR3 is 14 residues long. The trim removed 6 bases at V and 3 bases at J, leaving 3 bases unmatched. Per germline, CDR1 ENHRY and CDR2 SYGVKD. The CDR3 sequence: CAISSGLAGYEQYF. CDR3 DNA: TGTGCCATCAGCTCGGGACTAGCGGGCTACGAGCAGTACTTC.

The chain has TRBV19 and TRBJ2-5; D is uncertain. Germline V gives CDR1 LNHDA, CDR2 SQIVND (reference sequence). With 4 bases removed from V and 4 bases from J, the gap between germline ends came to 4 bases. The CDR3 runs to 11 residues. The chain's CDR3 is CASSTSETQYF. The DNA of the CDR3 is TGTGCCAGTAGTACCTCAGAGACCCAGTACTTC.

This rearrangement joins TRBV7-9 to TRBJ2-7; 8 positions agree with TRBD1. This CDR3 comprises 14 residues. Germline V gives CDR1 SEHNR, CDR2 FQNEAQ (reference sequence). Trimming at V came to 3 bases and at J to 9 bases, leaving 10 bases not matched to a gene. CDR3 protein: CASSFQGAGDGQYF. The CDR3 nucleotides read TGTGCCAGCAGCTTTCAGGGGGCGGGCGACGGGCAGTACTTC.

The chain joins TRBV19 to TRBJ2-5; TRBD1 matches 7 bases. The ends lost 6 bases at V and 1 base at J; junction bases unmatched: 11. The germline CDR1 and CDR2 sequences are LNHDA and SQIVND (reference sequence). The CDR3 has 16 amino acids. Written as DNA, the CDR3 is TGTGCCAGTAGATCTCCCCCCGGGACAGTCCAAGAGACCCAGTACTTC. This codes for CASRSPPGTVQETQYF. Supplemented by reference TRBV19 and TRBJ2-5, the full variable domain reads DGGITQSPKYLFRKEGQNVTLSCEQNLNHDAMYWYRQDPGQGLRLIYYSQIVNDFQKGDIAEGYSVSREKKESFPLTVTSAQKNPTAFYLCASRSPPGTVQETQYFGPGTRLLVL.

This clone was recorded once. The gene calls are TRBV2 and TRBJ2-5, with a possible D match to TRBD1 (6 bases). Germline V gene lookup returns CDR1 SNHLY and CDR2 FYNNEI. The CDR3 runs to 15 residues. Deletions cut 6 bases from V and 2 bases from J, with 16 bases between. This CDR3 reads CASRLTGVVQETQYF. The DNA for the CDR3 is TGTGCCAGCAGGCTGACAGGCGTCGTACAAGAGACCCAGTACTTC.

This chain links TRBV18 with TRBJ2-5; no reliable D call. The CDR3 sequence is 13 residues long. Germline V gene sequence: CDR1 KGHSH, CDR2 LQKENI. V lost 6 bases to trimming and J lost 2 bases, with 10 bases between them. The CDR3 DNA follows: TGTGCCAGCTCTACGGTTATTCAAGAGACCCAGTACTTC. Translating it yields CASSTVIQETQYF. Full variable domain (missing parts from reference TRBV18 and TRBJ2-5): NAGVMQNPRHLVRRRGQEARLRCSPMKGHSHVYWYRQLPEEGLKFMVYLQKENIIDESGMPKERFSAEFPKEGPSILRIQQVVRGDSAAYFCASSTVIQETQYFGPGTRLLVL.

The CDR3 sequence: CASSPAFLIMGLAQYF. DNA for the CDR3: TGTGCCAGCAGCCCCGCCTTCCTTATAATGGGACTGGCCCAGTACTTC. This sequence joins TRBV7-2 and TRBJ2-5; TRBD2 might be the D (6 bases). The V gene's germline CDR1 is SGHTA and CDR2 FQGNSA. Trimming left V 5 bases short and J 9 bases short, with 25 bases between. The CDR3 contains 16 residues.

This clone was observed a handful of times. This same CDR3 is encoded by further DNA sequences in the sample. This rearrangement joins TRBV9 to TRBJ1-2; D possibly corresponds to TRBD1 (5 bases). V was cut by 0 bases and J by 6 bases, with 12 bases left in between. The CDR3 runs to 14 residues. Germline V lookup: CDR1 SGDLS, CDR2 YYNGEE. The CDR3 DNA reads as TGTGCCAGCAGCGTAGTAGGGCAGGGCGATGGCTACACCTTC. This translates into CASSVVGQGDGYTF.

This chain links TRBV27 with TRBJ1-4, with D possibly TRBD1 on 5 matching bases. Trimming stripped 4 bases from V and 6 bases from J, with 12 bases between. Looked up from germline, CDR1 is MNHEY and CDR2 is SMNVEV (reference sequence). The CDR3 has 14 residues. CDR3 sequence (DNA): TGTGCCAGCAGTTCAGGGTGGCTTGATGAAAAACTGTTTTTT. Its translation is CASSSGWLDEKLFF.

The chain is built from TRBV10-3 and TRBJ1-1, with D perhaps matching TRBD1 (6 bases). Per germline, CDR1 ENHRY and CDR2 SYGVKD. The CDR3 extends over 14 amino acids. V was cut by 5 bases and J by 4 bases, with 14 bases left in between. CDR3 protein: CAISTGTVATEAFF. The CDR3 DNA follows: TGTGCCATCAGTACAGGGACGGTGGCCACTGAAGCTTTCTTT.

The genes are TRBV15 and TRBJ1-5; possibly TRBD1 for D (6 bases). Between the trimmed V and J ends, which lost 0 bases and 1 base, there was a span of 13 bases. This CDR3 is 17 amino acids long. Germline CDR1 and CDR2: LNHNV and YYDKDF (reference sequence). The CDR3 is CATSRESAGESNQPQHF. The CDR3 DNA reads TGTGCCACCAGCAGAGAATCCGCAGGGGAAAGCAATCAGCCCCAGCATTTT.

With regard to this clone: Other DNA variants within this sample encode the same CDR3. The chain couples TRBV5-6 to TRBJ2-7; D not resolved. The CDR3 has 12 amino acids. Germline V gene sequence: CDR1 SGHDT, CDR2 YYEEEE. Trimming removed 1 base at V and 2 bases at J, with 4 bases between. This chain's CDR3 is CASSLLTYEQYF. Here the CDR3 DNA reads TGTGCCAGCAGCTTGCTCACCTACGAGCAGTACTTC.

About this clone: The same CDR3 can be traced to other DNA sequences in this sample. The V and J genes are TRBV10-3 and TRBJ2-7; 7 bases fit TRBD1. The V gene end was trimmed by 4 bases and the J gene end by 2 bases; junction bases not matched to a gene: 2. This CDR3 has 13 amino acids. CDR1 ENHRY and CDR2 SYGVKD come from the germline V gene. The chain's CDR3 is CAISGQGPYEQYF. The CDR3 DNA follows: TGTGCCATCAGTGGACAGGGCCCCTACGAGCAGTACTTC.

The rearrangement links TRBV7-9 to TRBJ2-3; 7 bases fit TRBD1. This CDR3 spans 13 amino acids. CDR1 and CDR2 from the germline V gene are SEHNR and FQNEAQ (reference sequence). Trimming took 3 bases from V and 5 from J; bases not matched to a gene: 2. CDR3 sequence reads: CASSFPGGDTQYF. The CDR3 DNA follows: TGTGCCAGCAGCTTCCCAGGGGGAGATACGCAGTATTTT.

The rearrangement joins TRBV6-5 to TRBJ2-2, with a tentative D call TRBD2 (5 bases). CDR1 and CDR2 (germline): MNHEY, SVGAGI. The CDR3 has 15 residues. The germline V and J ends were trimmed by 4 bases and 0 bases, with 9 bases remaining between them. The CDR3 DNA follows: TGTGCCAGCAGTTTTGGTAGCGCGAACACCGGGGAGCTGTTTTTT. Its protein is CASSFGSANTGELFF.

This rearrangement joins TRBV5-6 to TRBJ2-1, with TRBD2 as a possible D gene (6 bases). V was cut by 4 bases and J by 0 bases, with 11 bases left in between. Germline CDR1 and CDR2: SGHDT and YYEEEE. The CDR3 is 15 amino acids. The CDR3 here is CASSLAFSSYNEQFF. In DNA form, the CDR3 reads TGTGCCAGCAGCCTAGCGTTTAGCTCCTACAATGAGCAGTTCTTC.

This chain joins TRBV9 and TRBJ1-1, with TRBD1 as a possible D gene (5 bases). This CDR3 is built from 16 residues. CDR1 and CDR2 (germline): SGDLS, YYNGEE. V was shortened by 3 bases and J by 0 bases, with 15 bases between the two germline ends. The CDR3 region has the DNA TGTGCCAGCAGCGGAGGGACGGCCGAGATGAACACTGAAGCTTTCTTT. As protein: CASSGGTAEMNTEAFF.

The count of this clone is one. This sample also contains other DNA sequences that code for the same CDR3. V is TRBV11-3 and J is TRBJ2-1; D unclear. Germline V gene data show CDR1 as SGHNT and CDR2 as YENEEA. The CDR3 totals 12 residues. Trimming pared 2 bases from V and 7 bases from J, leaving 6 bases between. The CDR3 sequence: CASSLRDNEQFF. DNA for the CDR3: TGTGCCAGCAGCTTAAGGGATAATGAGCAGTTCTTC.

The rearrangement links TRBV2 to TRBJ2-3; 7 bases agree with TRBD2. The V segment lost 6 bases and the J segment 2 bases; nucleotides outside the gene matches: 8. The V gene's germline CDR1 is SNHLY and CDR2 FYNNEI. This CDR3 has 15 amino acids. As DNA, the CDR3 is TGTGCCAGCAGCGGGCCGGGACTAAACACAGATACGCAGTATTTT. Protein: CASSGPGLNTDTQYF.

The table lists this clone with a count of one. The same CDR3 also results from other DNA sequences found in this sample. The J gene is TRBJ2-1, the V gene TRBV2, with 10 bases aligning to TRBD2. Germline-derived CDR1 and CDR2 are SNHLY and FYNNEI. This CDR3 has 13 amino acids. The ends lost 8 bases at V and 5 bases at J; junction bases unmatched: 3. CDR3 protein: CASGTSGNNEQFF. Written as DNA, the CDR3 is TGTGCCAGCGGAACTAGCGGGAACAATGAGCAGTTCTTC.

The chain is built from TRBV7-9 and TRBJ2-5, with TRBD2 identical over 11 bases. Germline CDR1 SEHNR, CDR2 FQNEAQ (reference sequence). The CDR3 extends over 15 amino acids. V lost 5 bases, J lost 4 bases, and 6 bases stayed unmatched. CDR3 bases: TGTGCCAGCAGCCCACTAGCGGGAGTAACAGAGACCCAGTACTTC. As protein: CASSPLAGVTETQYF. The full variable domain, rest sourced from reference TRBV7-9 and TRBJ2-5, is DTGVSQNPRHKITKRGQNVTFRCDPISEHNRLYWYRQTLGQGPEFLTYFQNEAQLEKSRLLSDRFSAERPKGSFSTLEIQRTEQGDSAMYLCASSPLAGVTETQYFGPGTRLLVL.

The V gene is TRBV6-5, the J gene TRBJ2-5; 10 nucleotides line up with TRBD2. CDR3 size: 15 residues. Germline V CDR1 and CDR2: MNHEY, SVGAGI. The V gene end was trimmed by 2 bases and the J gene end by 4 bases; junction bases not matched to a gene: 4. CDR3: CASSYESGRGETQYF. CDR3 DNA: TGTGCCAGCAGTTACGAAAGCGGGAGGGGAGAGACCCAGTACTTC.

The V gene is TRBV6-1, the J gene TRBJ2-3; D is uncertain. The CDR3 is made up of 15 amino acids. Germline CDR1 reads MNHNS; CDR2 reads SASEGT. The ends were cut back, 1 base at V and 8 bases at J, with 16 bases in the middle. The CDR3 region has the DNA TGTGCCAGCAGTGAAGGGTGGGGTCTAACCAGTACGCAGTATTTT. As protein: CASSEGWGLTSTQYF.

The rearrangement joins TRBV10-1 to TRBJ1-1; a possible D gene is TRBD1 (5 bases). Germline lookup yields CDR1 WNHNN and CDR2 SYGVQD (reference sequence). Trimming removed 3 bases from V and 10 bases from J, with 12 bases in between. There are 12 residues in the CDR3. CDR3 DNA: TGCGCCAGCAGTGATTTCCAGGGCCGAGCTTTCTTT. It specifies CASSDFQGRAFF.

The chain joins TRBV11-2 to TRBJ2-5; perhaps TRBD1 as D (6 bases). Trimming took off 5 bases at V and 7 bases at J, with 14 bases between the two ends. Germline lookup yields CDR1 SGHAT and CDR2 FQNNGV. This CDR3 region has 13 residues. The CDR3 bases are TGTGCCAGCAGCCCCTCGATAGGGGGGACCCAGTACTTC. This encodes CASSPSIGGTQYF.

In DNA, the CDR3 is TGTGCCAGCAGCGCCTACCTCACCGGGGAGCTGTTTTTT. This sequence encodes CASSAYLTGELFF. The chain carries TRBV9 and TRBJ2-2, with D hard to call. Germline-derived CDR1 and CDR2 are SGDLS and YYNGEE. This CDR3 comprises 13 residues. Trimming shortened V by 3 bases and J by 4 bases, and 7 bases separated the two germline ends.

The rearrangement joins TRBV5-8 to TRBJ2-7; TRBD2 matches 12 bases. The CDR3 length is 18 residues. Trimming at V came to 0 bases and at J to 7 bases, leaving 14 bases not matched to a gene. Germline V gene data show CDR1 as SGHTS and CDR2 as YDEGEE. The CDR3: CASSLEFWTSGTAGEQYF. The CDR3 nucleotides read TGTGCCAGCAGCTTGGAGTTCTGGACTAGCGGGACGGCGGGAGAGCAGTACTTC.